The 18 T cell receptor beta chains given below trace back to one sample, sequenced in a study of beta chain features in type 1 diabetes. Study results and caveats: Shortening of TCRB CDR3s, moderate but significant, appeared in all four CD4+ subsets of Type 1 diabetes patients.

The antigens for these receptors are not known. cDNA synthesis used the whole RNA isolate, giving expressed TCRB sequences. Profiled with immunoSEQ multiplex PCR; TCRdb holds only in-frame clones, not every one. This sample yields 600,000 or so clones, of which roughly 13% are seen a single time; approximately 0.043% belongs to the top ten. The sample consisted of naive CD4+ T cells from blood. The receptor set was obtained from a man in his late teens or twenties with type 1 diabetes.

This clone has just a few counts. The rearrangement joins TRBV7-2 to TRBJ2-7; 9 bases line up with TRBD2. V was clipped by 4 bases and J by 7 bases; unmatched bases: 11. The CDR3 loop spans 15 amino acids. CDR1 is SGHTA, CDR2 FQGNSA, per germline. Here the CDR3 DNA reads TGTGCCAGCAGCTCAACCGGGACTAGCTGGAGAGAGCAGTACTTC. It encodes CASSSTGTSWREQYF.

This clone was observed a few times. The rearrangement links TRBV30 to TRBJ1-2; D gene ambiguous. The germline V and J ends were trimmed by 0 bases and 13 bases, with 15 bases remaining between them. The CDR3 is 12 amino acids. Per the germline V gene, CDR1 is GTSNPN and CDR2 is SVGIG (reference sequence). This chain's CDR3 is CAWSVMAEASTF. The CDR3 DNA follows: TGTGCCTGGAGTGTAATGGCAGAGGCTAGCACCTTC.

The chain couples TRBV29-1 to TRBJ2-7; D is uncertain. The CDR3 consists of 11 residues. Trimming cost V 4 bases and J 3 bases, with 7 bases left between them. Looked up from germline, CDR1 is SQVTM and CDR2 is ANQGSEA. In nucleotides, the CDR3 is TGCAGCGTTGGTCAGGACTACGAGCAGTACTTC. Its protein product is CSVGQDYEQYF.

The chain couples TRBV2 to TRBJ2-1, with 11 bases fitting TRBD2. The germline V gene has CDR1 SNHLY and CDR2 FYNNEI. Trimming at V came to 3 bases and at J to 7 bases, leaving 5 bases not matched to a gene. CDR3 length: 15 residues. The chain's CDR3 is CASSELTSGTNEQFF. As DNA, the CDR3 is TGTGCCAGCAGTGAGTTGACTAGCGGGACAAATGAGCAGTTCTTC.

This clone has a handful of counts. The chain joins TRBV6-5 to TRBJ1-1; D might be TRBD1 (5 bases). V dropped 2 bases and J dropped 4 bases, with 14 bases sitting between them. The CDR3 spans 15 residues. Germline V gene lookup returns CDR1 MNHEY and CDR2 SVGAGI. CDR3 sequence: CASSYNVQGSTEAFF. CDR3 nucleotides: TGTGCCAGCAGTTACAATGTTCAGGGAAGCACTGAAGCTTTCTTT.

There are a few counts of this clone. V usage is TRBV4-3 and J usage is TRBJ1-1; D remains ambiguous. The CDR3 extends over 12 amino acids. The germline V gene encodes CDR1 LGHNA and CDR2 YSLEER. The V end was cut by 2 bases, the J end by 9 bases, with 10 bases between. The CDR3 DNA is TGCGCCAGCAGCCAACGTCAGGAAAAAGCTTTCTTT. Its translation is CASSQRQEKAFF.

The V and J genes are TRBV5-4 and TRBJ2-1, with unresolved D. V lost 4 bases to trimming and J lost 6 bases, with 11 bases between them. CDR1 is SGHNT and CDR2 is YYREEE in the germline V gene (reference sequence). This CDR3 region has 13 residues. This chain's CDR3 is CASSPPGRNEQFF. CDR3 nucleotide sequence: TGTGCCAGCAGCCCGCCCGGACGCAATGAGCAGTTCTTC.

The CDR3 region has the DNA TGTGCCATCAGTGAGAAAGGGGTTGACACTGAAGCTTTCTTT. Residues: CAISEKGVDTEAFF. The chain is built from TRBV10-3 and TRBJ1-1, with D tentatively TRBD1 (5 bases). Germline V gene lookup returns CDR1 ENHRY and CDR2 SYGVKD. The germline V and J ends were trimmed by 2 bases and 3 bases, with 10 bases remaining between them. This CDR3 is built from 14 residues.

This clone showed up just a few times. The genes are TRBV6-1 and TRBJ2-1; 9 positions agree with TRBD1. In germline, CDR1 is MNHNS, CDR2 SASEGT. The CDR3 totals 16 residues. Trimming removed 1 base from V and 4 bases from J; junction bases left unmatched: 5. The DNA of the CDR3 is TGTGCCAGCAGTGAAGAGGACAGGGGTCATTACAATGAGCAGTTCTTC. Encoded protein: CASSEEDRGHYNEQFF.

About this clone: A much larger clonotype is one base distant, so this may be a read error. Other DNA sequences in the same sample also yield this CDR3. The J gene is TRBJ2-7, the V gene TRBV2; D gene unclear. CDR1 and CDR2 (germline): SNHLY, FYNNEI. The CDR3 spans 11 residues. The V end lost 5 bases, the J end lost 0 bases, and 2 bases lay between the germline ends. The CDR3 nucleotides read TGTGCCAGCAGTTTCTCCTACGAGCAGTACTTC. Its translation is CASSFSYEQYF.

The rearrangement links TRBV4-3 to TRBJ1-4; no definite D call. In germline, CDR1 is LGHNA, CDR2 YSLEER. This CDR3 comprises 15 residues. V lost 1 base and J lost 14, with 20 bases in between. CDR3 in amino acids: CASSQVVGTPSRLFF. The CDR3 coding sequence is TGCGCCAGCAGCCAAGTGGTGGGTACACCTAGTCGGCTGTTTTTT.

The rearrangement uses TRBV29-1 and TRBJ1-2; D ambiguous. V was shortened by 4 bases and J by 4 bases, with 13 bases between the two germline ends. The CDR3 spans 13 residues. The germline V gene has CDR1 SQVTM and CDR2 ANQGSEA. The CDR3 sequence: CSVVGRFTYGYTF. The CDR3 region has the DNA TGCAGCGTTGTCGGGCGGTTTACCTATGGCTACACCTTC.

V usage is TRBV30 and J usage is TRBJ2-1, with D maybe TRBD1 (5 bases). The CDR3 consists of 13 residues. The V gene lost 0 bases and the J gene lost 4 bases, with 7 bases spanning the gap. Germline loops: CDR1 GTSNPN, CDR2 SVGIG (reference sequence). This CDR3 is CAWSVQGYNEQFF. Here the CDR3 DNA reads TGTGCCTGGAGTGTGCAGGGATACAATGAGCAGTTCTTC.

The table lists this clone with a few counts. V gene TRBV29-1 combines with J gene TRBJ2-1, with unresolved D. Trimming pared 1 base from V and 10 bases from J, leaving 11 bases between. CDR1 is SQVTM and CDR2 is ANQGSEA in the germline V gene. The CDR3 sequence is 12 residues long. CDR3 protein: CSVEGWTVEQFF. CDR3 nucleotide sequence: TGCAGCGTTGAAGGTTGGACGGTAGAGCAGTTCTTC.

V is TRBV18 and J is TRBJ1-5; perhaps TRBD1 as D (5 bases). CDR1 is KGHSH and CDR2 is LQKENI in the germline V gene. This CDR3 is 17 amino acids long. Deletions cut 1 base from V and 2 bases from J, with 15 bases between. The CDR3, as DNA: TGTGCCAGCTCACCACGGGACTCCCAGGCGGGCAATCAGCCCCAGCATTTT. Its translation is CASSPRDSQAGNQPQHF.

This clone was counted a few times. This chain connects TRBV7-9 to TRBJ2-5; 12 bases fit TRBD2. The junction had 13 bases not matched to a gene; V was cut back by 6 bases and J by 2 bases. This CDR3 spans 18 amino acids. Germline V gives CDR1 SEHNR, CDR2 FQNEAQ (reference sequence). CDR3 residues: CASRSALRLAGDQETQYF. The CDR3 region has the DNA TGTGCCAGCAGGTCTGCGCTGCGACTAGCGGGGGATCAAGAGACCCAGTACTTC.

This chain uses TRBV5-8 with TRBJ2-3, with 8 positions matching TRBD1. The CDR3 is 14 residues long. Per germline, CDR1 SGHTS and CDR2 YDEGEE. The J segment lost 3 bases and the V segment lost 4 bases, leaving 4 bases of the junction unmatched. The CDR3 protein is CASSAHRGTDTQYF. CDR3 DNA: TGTGCCAGCAGCGCTCACAGGGGGACAGATACGCAGTATTTT. The full variable domain, its missing parts supplied by reference TRBV5-8 and TRBJ2-3, is EAGVTQSPTHLIKTRGQQATLRCSPISGHTSVYWYQQALGLGLQFLLWYDEGEERNRGNFPPRFSGRQFPNYSSELNVNALELEDSALYLCASSAHRGTDTQYFGPGTRLTVL.

This clone showed up just a few times. J is TRBJ2-7 and V is TRBV10-3; TRBD1 matches at 8 bases. The CDR3 runs 14 residues. V shed 6 bases and J 6 bases; nucleotides not matched to a gene: 10. Germline V gene lookup returns CDR1 ENHRY and CDR2 SYGVKD. CDR3 bases: TGTGCCATCAGCGGAAGGACAGGGCAGACCGAGCAGTACTTC. Protein: CAISGRTGQTEQYF.